This entry describes one T cell receptor beta chain. This record belongs to a study of blood T cell repertoires in COVID-19. Measured with immunoSEQ multiplex PCR; TCRdb has only the in-frame clones, and not every one. The sample contains around 250,000 clones, under 85% of which appear only once. V lost 6 bases and J 0 bases, leaving 11 bases between the germline ends. Germline-derived CDR1 and CDR2 are MDHEN and SYDVKM. The CDR3 covers 14 residues. Sequencing used peripheral blood. The clonotype was recovered from a man younger than 45 who had recovered from COVID-19. The rearrangement joins TRBV28 to TRBJ1-1, with D perhaps matching TRBD1 (6 bases). This CDR3 is CASRGGTLNTEAFF. The CDR3 DNA sequence: TGTGCCAGCAGGGGAGGGACACTGAACACTGAAGCTTTCTTT.